Below are 7 T cell receptor beta chains sequenced from a single sample in a study of tumor and adjacent non-tumor tissue in lung cancer. Three rounds of nested PCR, following a modified ARM-PCR protocol, produced the TCRbeta library. TCRdb redid the calling of the multiplex PCR reads with MiXCR, one entry per CDR3 protein. The repertoire holds some 74,000 distinct CDR3 sequences, with around 77% as singletons. This sample's RNA came from whole unsorted tissue. Material for sequencing was lung tumor tissue. These receptors all come from a woman aged 40 to 50 with non-small cell lung cancer.

The rearrangement uses TRBV4-2 and TRBJ1-6; weak D call: TRBD1 (6 bases). The CDR3 is 16 amino acids. Trimming left V 6 bases short and J 7 bases short, with 19 bases between. Germline V gene sequence: CDR1 LGHNA, CDR2 YNFKEQ. The CDR3 DNA reads TGTGCCAGCAGTCCCAGTCGCACAGGGAGAAATTCACCCCTCCACTTT. This translates into CASSPSRTGRNSPLHF.

This rearrangement joins TRBV10-1 to TRBJ2-7; 12 bases align to TRBD2. Trimming removed 9 bases from V and 3 bases from J; junction bases left unmatched: 12. Germline CDR1 and CDR2: WNHNN and SYGVQD (reference sequence). This CDR3 comprises 16 residues. CDR3 protein: CARSPETLAGGYEQYF. The CDR3 DNA follows: TGCGCCAGAAGTCCAGAAACACTAGCGGGAGGCTACGAGCAGTACTTC.

Only a few counts were recorded for this clonotype. This may arise from a read error, as a much more abundant clone is one base away. The rearrangement uses TRBV30 and TRBJ2-3; 8 bases map to TRBD2. Germline CDR1 and CDR2: GTSNPN and SVGIG (reference sequence). With 4 bases clipped from V and 5 bases from J, the junction kept 11 bases outside the gene matches. The CDR3 loop spans 15 amino acids. The CDR3 sequence: CAWNVGGAQGDTQYF. CDR3 sequence (DNA): TGTGCCTGGAATGTCGGGGGGGCGCAAGGAGATACGCAGTATTTT.

Points on this clonotype: A junction boundary mismatches the germline segment, possibly from a read error. The V call is TRBV20-1, the J call TRBJ2-2; D possibly matches TRBD1 or TRBD2 (5 bases each). The CDR3 contains 15 residues. Germline CDR1 and CDR2: DFQATT and SNEGSKA (reference sequence). CDR3 nucleotide sequence: TGCAATGCTAGTGGGGACCTTATTAACACCGGGGAGCTGTTTTTT. It codes for CNASGDLINTGELFF.

Comments on this clonotype: Compared with germline, one end of the junction differs, possibly owing to a read error. The chain joins TRBV11-2 to TRBJ2-4; 11 positions agree with TRBD2. The CDR3 spans 16 residues. Germline CDR1 and CDR2: SGHAT and FQNNGV. The CDR3 loop reads CASSHLISGRDNIQYF. In DNA, the CDR3 is TGTGCCAGCAGCCATCTGATTAGCGGGAGGGACAACATCCAGTACTTC.

About this clonotype: Germline and junction disagree at one end, which may indicate a read error. This chain joins TRBV4-1 and TRBJ1-4; 7 nucleotides align to TRBD1. The CDR3 consists of 15 residues. Per the germline V gene, CDR1 is MGHRA and CDR2 is YSYEKL. The CDR3 nucleotides read TGCGCTAGCAGCCAGGGGGTTATAACTATTGAAAAACTGTTTTTT. Translating gives CASSQGVITIEKLFF.

Details on this clonotype: At one boundary the junction diverges from the germline segment, which might be a read error. The chain recombines TRBV6-5 with TRBJ2-1; D unresolved. There are 16 residues in the CDR3. The V gene's germline CDR1 is MNHEY and CDR2 SVGAGI. The CDR3 reads CASSYSYFYSLDDQFF. DNA of the CDR3: TGTGCCAGCAGTTACTCGTATTTTTACTCACTGGATGACCAGTTCTTC.